This is a list of T cell receptor beta chains from one sample in a study of PD-L1 blockade in urothelial cancer. Clones were read by immunoSEQ multiplex PCR, and TCRdb kept only the in-frame ones, dropping some. In the table there are over 100,000 clones, about 91% of which are singletons. Sequenced material: PBMCs, taken around atezolizumab (anti-PD-L1) treatment. The source of these receptors is a man aged 55-75 years with urothelial cancer. Both conserved end residues are part of each CDR3. Fields, in order: J gene, clone size, V gene, D gene, CDR3 DNA, CDR3 protein. D genes are given only for firm matches. Not every row has a clone size; where given, it reads once, few, many or a size class.

>TRBJ2-1|.|TRBV5-8|.
TGTGCCAGCAGGGAGAACTACAATGAGCAGTTCTTC
CASRENYNEQFF
>TRBJ1-3|.|TRBV6-6|.
TGTGCCAGCAGGGCTCCCGGACAGGGAAACACCATATATTTT
CASRAPGQGNTIYF
>TRBJ2-1|.|TRBV7-9|TRBD2
TGTGCCAGCAGACTTACGAATGGCCTAGCGGGAGTTAATGAGCAGTTCTTC
CASRLTNGLAGVNEQFF
>TRBJ2-2|few|TRBV10-3|.
TGTGCCATCAGGCCGGGACACGGGGTGACCGGGGAGCTGTTTTTT
CAIRPGHGVTGELFF
>TRBJ2-7|.|TRBV9|.
TGTGCCAGCAGCGTAGTTAGCAACTCCTACGAGCAGTACTTC
CASSVVSNSYEQYF
>TRBJ1-4|.|TRBV7-9|.
TGTGCCAGCAGCACTACAGGAAGCTCAGAAGTTGCAACTAATGAAAAACTGTTTTTT
CASSTTGSSEVATNEKLFF
>TRBJ2-7|.|TRBV19|.
TGTGCCAGTAGTATTCTTGCAGGCCCCTACGAGCAGTACTTC
CASSILAGPYEQYF
>TRBJ2-2|.|TRBV7-3|.
TGTGCCAGCCAGGAAAGTTCGAACACCGGGGAGCTGTTTTTT
CASQESSNTGELFF
>TRBJ2-5|once|TRBV13|.
TGTGCCAGCAGCTCCGGTCAAGAGACTCAGTACTTC
CASSSGQETQYF
>TRBJ2-7|.|TRBV5-4|TRBD1
TGTGCCAGCAGAGAAAAGGGACAGGAGTCAGGCGAGCAGTACTTC
CASREKGQESGEQYF
>TRBJ2-3|.|TRBV29-1|TRBD2
TGCAGCCTCGAGGGGATAGCGGGGGGGCTTGGACTAGATACGCAGTATTTT
CSLEGIAGGLGLDTQYF
>TRBJ1-1|.|TRBV4-3|.
TGCGCCAGCAGCCAGGAAAGAAGGAAGACAGTTAACACTGAAGCTTTCTTT
CASSQERRKTVNTEAFF
>TRBJ2-1|.|TRBV7-6|TRBD1
TGTGCCAGCAGCGGGGGACAGGGGGCGGTTTTCCATGAGCAGTTCTTC
CASSGGQGAVFHEQFF
>TRBJ2-3|.|TRBV4-3|.
TGCGCCAGCAGCCAAGAGGGACAAACAACAGATACGCAGTATTTT
CASSQEGQTTDTQYF
>TRBJ2-3|.|TRBV9|.
TGTGCCAGCAGCCCCCCGGGTTCAGATACGCAGTATTTT
CASSPPGSDTQYF
>TRBJ2-3|.|TRBV6-5|.
TGTGCCAGCGGATGGAGAAGCGCCACAGATACGCAGTATTTT
CASGWRSATDTQYF
>TRBJ2-7|.|TRBV5-6|TRBD2
TGTGCCAGCAGCTTGAGGCCTAGCGGGGTGTTTTCCTACGAGCAGTACTTC
CASSLRPSGVFSYEQYF
>TRBJ2-6|.|TRBV4-2|.
TGTGCCAGCAGCCAAGACGTGGGGCACTCTGGGGCCAACGTCCTGACTTTC
CASSQDVGHSGANVLTF
>TRBJ1-2|.|TRBV7-8|TRBD1
TGTGCCAGCAGCTCCGGGACAGGGACCTATGGCTACACCTTC
CASSSGTGTYGYTF
>TRBJ1-3|few|TRBV27|TRBD1
TGTGCCAGCAGTTCGGACAGGGCTGGAAACACCATATATTTT
CASSSDRAGNTIYF
>TRBJ2-1|.|TRBV7-9|TRBD2
TGTGCCAGCAGCTTAGGGGGGGGATGGGAGGTAAATGAGCAGTTCTTC
CASSLGGGWEVNEQFF
>TRBJ1-6|many|TRBV7-9|.
TGTGCCAGCAGCTCTAAGGCGGGCTCTCCCCTCCACTTT
CASSSKAGSPLHF
>TRBJ1-5|.|TRBV7-2|.
TGTGCCAGCACGCCCTGGGGGCAGGGGCAGCCCCAGCATTTT
CASTPWGQGQPQHF
>TRBJ2-7|.|TRBV12-2|.
TGTGCAAGTCGCTTAGTCAGCCAGGCTATCTACGAGCAGTACTTC
CASRLVSQAIYEQYF
>TRBJ1-5|.|TRBV28|.
TGTGCCAGCAGTTTGGGGGCCTTGGACCTCCAGCATTTT
CASSLGALDLQHF
>TRBJ1-3|.|TRBV4-3|TRBD1
TGCGCCAGCAGCCAGGACCGGACAGGGCAATCCATATATTTT
CASSQDRTGQSIYF
>TRBJ2-5|.|TRBV7-2|.
TGTGCCAGCAGCTACTCTAGCGTGTACCAAGAGACCCAGTACTTC
CASSYSSVYQETQYF
>TRBJ2-7|.|TRBV19|.
TGTGCCAGTAGTATAGGGTTTGGGCGGGGATACGAGCAGTACTTC
CASSIGFGRGYEQYF
>TRBJ1-2|once|TRBV5-5|TRBD1
TGTGCCAGCAGCGGCGACAGGGGGCTGAGCGGCTATGGCTACACCTTC
CASSGDRGLSGYGYTF
>TRBJ2-1|.|TRBV30|.
TGTGCCTGGAGCCCAAGAGGGCTCTACAATGAGCAGTTCTTC
CAWSPRGLYNEQFF
>TRBJ2-1|.|TRBV7-6|TRBD2
TGTGCCAGCAGCATTACTAGCGGGCAAAATAATGAGCAGTTCTTC
CASSITSGQNNEQFF
>TRBJ1-2|.|TRBV5-4|TRBD1
TGTGCCAGCAGAAAGACAGGGGGAGGTGGCTACACCTTC
CASRKTGGGGYTF
>TRBJ2-3|.|TRBV5-5|.
TGTGCCAGCAGCTTGGGCGCAGGAGGGGATACGCAGTATTTT
CASSLGAGGDTQYF
>TRBJ1-2|once|TRBV6-1|.
TGTGCCAGCAGTGACGTTGCGGGGGTGGGCCTTGGCTACACCTTC
CASSDVAGVGLGYTF
>TRBJ1-2|.|TRBV9|TRBD1
TGTGCCAGCAGCCCCCGGGGTGGACAGGGTCTGAGAGGCTACACCTTC
CASSPRGGQGLRGYTF
>TRBJ2-2|once|TRBV18|TRBD2
TGTGCCAGCTCACCGGTCGAGCGGGAGGGTTTCAACACCGGGGAGCTGTTTTTT
CASSPVEREGFNTGELFF
>TRBJ1-2|.|TRBV30|TRBD1
TGTGCCTGGAGTGCACCGGGACAGGGGGTTTGGGGCTACACCTTC
CAWSAPGQGVWGYTF
>TRBJ1-2|few|TRBV5-8|TRBD1
TGTGCCAGCAGCTTAAACAGGGGCTCCTATGGCTACACCTTC
CASSLNRGSYGYTF
>TRBJ2-1|.|TRBV7-2|TRBD2
TGTGCCAGCAGCCTAAAGGGGGGTAGCGGGAACAGTGAGCAGTTCTTC
CASSLKGGSGNSEQFF
>TRBJ2-3|.|TRBV29-1|.
TGCAGCGTACGGAGGACTCTGGAAGATACGCAGTATTTT
CSVRRTLEDTQYF
>TRBJ1-2|.|TRBV7-9|.
TGTGCCAGCAGCTCCAACATGGGGGCGTGGGGCTACACCTTC
CASSSNMGAWGYTF